Listed here are 28 T cell receptor beta chains from one sample, sequenced in a study of T cell responses to AZD1222 COVID-19 vaccine. The data were produced by immunoSEQ multiplex PCR, yet TCRdb's version contains in-frame clones alone and is incomplete. The data show more than 140,000 clones, roughly 89% seen once. The starting material was peripheral blood, obtained on day 0 of AZD1222 vaccination. All receptors derive from an adult in good health.

The rearrangement uses TRBV7-8 and TRBJ1-6; D is uncertain. This CDR3 is built from 18 residues. CDR1 and CDR2 from the germline V gene are SGHVS and FQNEAQ. The germline V and J ends were trimmed by 1 base and 0 bases, with 13 bases remaining between them. The CDR3 coding sequence is TGTGCCAGCAGCTTAGGGGCCCCAGGAAGCTCCTATAATTCACCCCTCCACTTT. Its protein product is CASSLGAPGSSYNSPLHF.

The rearrangement uses TRBV28 and TRBJ1-1, with 7 bases fitting TRBD1. Looked up from germline, CDR1 is MDHEN and CDR2 is SYDVKM. The CDR3 is 14 amino acids. J lost 4 bases, V lost 6 bases, and 8 bases had no gene match. The CDR3 spells CASRLTGAITEAFF. DNA for the CDR3: TGTGCCAGCAGATTAACAGGGGCTATCACTGAAGCTTTCTTT.

This sequence joins TRBV27 and TRBJ1-2, with D perhaps matching TRBD1 (5 bases). This CDR3 spans 14 amino acids. CDR1 and CDR2 (germline): MNHEY, SMNVEV (reference sequence). V was shortened by 3 bases and J by 8 bases, with 16 bases between the two germline ends. The CDR3 region is CASSFLQGARGYTF. The CDR3 DNA follows: TGTGCCAGCAGTTTCCTCCAGGGAGCGAGGGGCTACACCTTC.

This chain connects TRBV2 to TRBJ2-5; 10 positions match TRBD2. Germline assignment: CDR1 SNHLY and CDR2 FYNNEI. The CDR3 spans 19 residues. Germline trimming cut 6 bases from V and 4 bases from J; bases unmatched to any gene: 20. This CDR3 reads CASSYIEFLAGGRGETQYF. The CDR3 coding sequence is TGTGCCAGCAGCTACATAGAGTTCTTAGCGGGAGGAAGAGGAGAGACCCAGTACTTC.

The rearrangement links TRBV28 to TRBJ2-7, with TRBD1 matching over 7 bases. The length of the CDR3 is 14 residues. Trimming took 3 bases from V and 2 from J; bases not matched to a gene: 4. Germline V gives CDR1 MDHEN, CDR2 SYDVKM. The CDR3 protein is CASSFRTGTYEQYF. The CDR3 DNA reads as TGTGCCAGCAGTTTCAGGACAGGTACCTACGAGCAGTACTTC.

The chain has TRBV7-2 and TRBJ2-7; 9 nucleotides agree with TRBD2. CDR1 and CDR2 from the germline V gene are SGHTA and FQGNSA. The CDR3 runs 17 residues. J lost 6 bases, V lost 3 bases, and 15 bases had no gene match. As DNA, the CDR3 is TGTGCCAGCAGCTTGGTACCGCGGGAGGGGAGGGCCTTCGAGCAGTACTTC. This translates into CASSLVPREGRAFEQYF.

V gene TRBV18 combines with J gene TRBJ1-1; perhaps TRBD1 as D (5 bases). Germline CDR1 and CDR2: KGHSH and LQKENI. V lost 2 bases and J lost 2, with 15 bases in between. CDR3 length: 16 residues. The CDR3 sequence: CASSPGTRGTNTEAFF. The DNA for the CDR3 is TGTGCCAGCTCACCAGGCACAAGGGGAACAAACACTGAAGCTTTCTTT.

This rearrangement joins TRBV28 to TRBJ1-4, with 7 bases that match TRBD1. Germline lookup yields CDR1 MDHEN and CDR2 SYDVKM. The CDR3 covers 15 residues. V lost 5 bases, J lost 6 bases, and 9 bases stayed unmatched. The CDR3 spells CASSPLGRGYEKLFF. In DNA form, the CDR3 reads TGTGCCAGCAGTCCCCTGGGCAGGGGGTATGAAAAACTGTTTTTT.

A single count supports this clone. The chain links TRBV11-2 to TRBJ2-2, with TRBD1 matching over 7 bases. The germline V gene encodes CDR1 SGHAT and CDR2 FQNNGV. The CDR3 totals 17 residues. V shed 5 bases and J 3 bases; nucleotides not matched to a gene: 12. The CDR3 sequence: CASSPLGQVLDTGELFF. The CDR3 DNA follows: TGTGCCAGCAGCCCCCTTGGACAGGTCTTGGACACCGGGGAGCTGTTTTTT. The full variable domain, in which reference TRBV11-2 and TRBJ2-2 provide the parts outside the CDR3, is EAGVAQSPRYKIIEKRQSVAFWCNPISGHATLYWYQQILGQGPKLLIQFQNNGVVDDSQLPKDRFSAERLKGVDSTLKIQPAKLEDSAVYLCASSPLGQVLDTGELFFGEGSRLTVL.

The chain combines TRBV30 with TRBJ1-2; a weak D match, TRBD1 (6 bases). The CDR3 length is 15 residues. The germline CDR1 and CDR2 sequences are GTSNPN and SVGIG (reference sequence). V was trimmed by 5 bases and J by 2 bases, leaving 18 bases between them. The CDR3 sequence is CAWSRGGGANYGYTF. The CDR3 region has the DNA TGTGCCTGGTCCCGTGGGGGGGGCGCGAACTATGGCTACACCTTC. Combining the CDR3 with reference TRBV30 and TRBJ1-2 gives the whole variable domain SQTIHQWPATLVQPVGSPLSLECTVEGTSNPNLYWYRQAAGRGLQLLFYSVGIGQISSEVPQNLSASRPQDRQFILSSKKLLLSDSGFYLCAWSRGGGANYGYTFGSGTRLTVV.

This rearrangement joins TRBV6-5 to TRBJ1-6, with D unresolved. With 0 bases removed from V and 3 bases from J, the gap between germline ends came to 6 bases. CDR1 and CDR2 (germline): MNHEY, SVGAGI. The CDR3 runs to 15 residues. CDR3 sequence reads: CASSYSVYYNSPLHF. In nucleotides, the CDR3 is TGTGCCAGCAGTTACTCGGTCTACTATAATTCACCCCTCCACTTT.

V usage is TRBV7-9 and J usage is TRBJ2-7; 7 positions agree with TRBD1. From germline, CDR1 is SEHNR and CDR2 FQNEAQ (reference sequence). With 11 bases clipped from V and 7 bases from J, the junction kept 8 bases outside the gene matches. The length of the CDR3 is 11 residues. In nucleotides, the CDR3 is TGTGCCGTCGAGGGGGCGCGGGAGCAGTACTTC. Protein sequence: CAVEGAREQYF.

The chain couples TRBV2 to TRBJ1-3; D unclear. Germline V gene data show CDR1 as SNHLY and CDR2 as FYNNEI. This CDR3 has 12 amino acids. The ends were cut back, 5 bases at V and 4 bases at J, with 6 bases in the middle. This chain's CDR3 is CASSLSGNTIYF. In nucleotides, the CDR3 is TGTGCCAGCAGTTTATCCGGAAACACCATATATTTT.

The rearrangement joins TRBV28 to TRBJ2-1, with 8 nucleotides matching TRBD2. CDR1 MDHEN and CDR2 SYDVKM come from the germline V gene. The length of the CDR3 is 15 residues. The V segment lost 7 bases and the J segment 4 bases; nucleotides outside the gene matches: 9. The CDR3 nucleotides read TGTGCCAGCAACGGCTTTAGCGGGGATTACAATGAGCAGTTCTTC. The encoded protein is CASNGFSGDYNEQFF.

V and J are TRBV28 and TRBJ2-2; D remains unclear. The germline CDR1 and CDR2 sequences are MDHEN and SYDVKM. This CDR3 has 16 amino acids. V was trimmed by 5 bases and J by 1 base, leaving 14 bases between them. The CDR3 bases are TGTGCCAGCAGTCTCGGACGCTCGAGGAACACCGGGGAGCTGTTTTTT. It yields the protein CASSLGRSRNTGELFF.

This chain uses TRBV16 with TRBJ1-2, with 8 nucleotides matching TRBD1. This CDR3 has 16 amino acids. V lost 0 bases, J lost 6 bases, and 9 bases stayed unmatched. Germline V CDR1 and CDR2: KGHSY, FQNENV. CDR3 amino acids: CASSQSATGAVNGYTF. The CDR3 DNA follows: TGTGCCAGCAGCCAATCGGCGACAGGGGCCGTAAATGGCTACACCTTC.

The genes are TRBV6-5 and TRBJ2-1; TRBD2 matches 9 bases. CDR1 is MNHEY, CDR2 SVGAGI, per germline. The CDR3 sequence is 16 residues long. V lost 4 bases, J lost 4 bases, and 8 bases stayed unmatched. In DNA, the CDR3 is TGTGCCAGCAGTTTTCGCGGGGGGGCTTCTTACAATGAGCAGTTCTTC. Its protein is CASSFRGGASYNEQFF.

The chain recombines TRBV6-2 or TRBV6-3 with TRBJ2-2; no firm D call. The CDR3 loop spans 16 amino acids. V was shortened by 0 bases and J by 6 bases, with 14 bases between the two germline ends. CDR1 MNHEY and CDR2 SVGEGT come from the germline V gene. CDR3 DNA sequence: TGTGCCAGCAGTTACTCGAAACAGCATCGGGCCGGGGAGCTGTTTTTT. It yields the protein CASSYSKQHRAGELFF.

This clone was seen a handful of times. This chain connects TRBV25-1 to TRBJ2-7; D not resolved. CDR1 MGHDK and CDR2 SYGVNS come from the germline V gene. The V and J ends lost 4 bases and 0 bases respectively, with 10 bases between them. CDR3 length equals 14 residues. The CDR3, as DNA: TGTGCCAGCAGTGGCAGTGTTGACTCCTACGAGCAGTACTTC. Its protein product is CASSGSVDSYEQYF.

The chain combines TRBV28 with TRBJ1-2, with 7 bases fitting TRBD1. Germline CDR1 is MDHEN and CDR2 is SYDVKM. V shed 5 bases and J 3 bases; nucleotides not matched to a gene: 12. This CDR3 contains 16 residues. The CDR3 here is CASSTPGGHVHYGYTF. The CDR3 nucleotides read TGTGCCAGCAGTACGCCAGGGGGGCATGTTCACTATGGCTACACCTTC.

The CDR3: CASSKDRGRGTEAFF. CDR3 nucleotides: TGTGCCAGCAGTAAGGACAGGGGGCGAGGCACTGAAGCTTTCTTT. The rearrangement joins TRBV2 to TRBJ1-1; 11 positions match TRBD1. The germline V gene has CDR1 SNHLY and CDR2 FYNNEI. The length of the CDR3 is 15 residues. With 5 bases clipped from V and 4 bases from J, the junction kept 6 bases outside the gene matches.

The chain joins TRBV28 to TRBJ1-2; 10 bases line up with TRBD1. The V segment lost 4 bases and the J segment 7 bases; nucleotides outside the gene matches: 9. This CDR3 comprises 15 residues. Per the germline V gene, CDR1 is MDHEN and CDR2 is SYDVKM. The CDR3 reads CASSSIGTGVVGYTF. DNA for the CDR3: TGTGCCAGCAGTTCTATCGGGACAGGGGTCGTTGGCTACACCTTC.

The rearrangement links TRBV30 to TRBJ1-2; TRBD1 agrees at 8 bases. The CDR3 spans 16 residues. In germline, CDR1 is GTSNPN, CDR2 SVGIG (reference sequence). V lost 6 bases, J lost 4 bases, and 16 bases stayed unmatched. CDR3 loop: CACHRGFDYLPYGYTF. The CDR3 DNA follows: TGTGCCTGCCACAGGGGGTTTGATTATTTACCCTATGGCTACACCTTC.

CDR3 sequence (DNA): TGTGCCAGCAGTTACGTCCCCGAGGGGCCCCAGCATTTT. Protein sequence: CASSYVPEGPQHF. This chain links TRBV6-5 with TRBJ1-5; D is undetermined. The ends were cut back, 2 bases at V and 9 bases at J, with 11 bases in the middle. CDR1 is MNHEY, CDR2 SVGAGI, per germline. The CDR3 extends over 13 amino acids.

V usage is TRBV27 and J usage is TRBJ2-6; TRBD1 matches at 9 bases. CDR3 size: 20 residues. Germline assignment: CDR1 MNHEY and CDR2 SMNVEV (reference sequence). J gave up 2 bases and V 3 bases, and 14 bases lay outside the gene matches. The CDR3 sequence is CASSFQLRDRAPAGANVLTF. The CDR3 region has the DNA TGTGCCAGCAGTTTTCAGCTCCGGGACAGGGCCCCCGCTGGGGCCAACGTCCTGACTTTC.

CDR3 nucleotide sequence: TGTGCCAGCAGCGTAGAAGTACAGGGAACCGGGGAGCTGTTTTTT. It encodes CASSVEVQGTGELFF. The V call is TRBV9, the J call TRBJ2-2; tentative D call: TRBD1 (6 bases). The germline CDR1 and CDR2 sequences are SGDLS and YYNGEE. Trimming shortened V by 0 bases and J by 5 bases, and 11 bases separated the two germline ends. The CDR3 loop spans 15 amino acids.

The genes are TRBV6-6 and TRBJ1-6, with D perhaps matching TRBD1 (6 bases). V shed 6 bases and J shed 7 bases, with 13 bases lying between them. The CDR3 consists of 14 residues. Germline CDR1 MNHNY, CDR2 SVGAGI (reference sequence). This CDR3 is CASSDTGRNSPLHF. The CDR3 DNA reads TGTGCCAGCAGCGACACAGGGAGAAATTCACCCCTCCACTTT.

This clone is categorized as medium-sized. V gene TRBV6-5 combines with J gene TRBJ1-6; unclear D gene. Trimming cost V 0 bases and J 11 bases, with 14 bases left between them. The CDR3 has 15 amino acids. Germline values: CDR1 MNHEY, CDR2 SVGAGI. CDR3 in amino acids: CASSYSFLGEPPLHF. The CDR3 DNA reads TGTGCCAGCAGTTACTCCTTTCTGGGTGAGCCACCCCTCCACTTT.